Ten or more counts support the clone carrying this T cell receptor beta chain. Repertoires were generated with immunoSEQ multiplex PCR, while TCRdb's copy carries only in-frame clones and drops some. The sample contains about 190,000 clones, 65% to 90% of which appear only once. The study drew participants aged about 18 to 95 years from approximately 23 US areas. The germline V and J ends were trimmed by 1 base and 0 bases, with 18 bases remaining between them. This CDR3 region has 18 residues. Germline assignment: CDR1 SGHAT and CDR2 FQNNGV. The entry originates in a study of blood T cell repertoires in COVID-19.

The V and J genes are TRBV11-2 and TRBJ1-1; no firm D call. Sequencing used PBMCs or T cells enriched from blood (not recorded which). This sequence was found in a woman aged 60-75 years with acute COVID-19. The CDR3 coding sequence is TGTGCCAGCAGCTTAGCCAGTGGGCAGGCGCTTATGAACACTGAAGCTTTCTTT. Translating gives CASSLASGQALMNTEAFF.